The entry that follows covers one T cell receptor (beta chain) sequence. The sample originates from a study of blood T cell repertoires in COVID-19. Study-wide context: PBMCs, B-cell-depleted T cells, or T cells were the source of the cDNA or gDNA that made up the material.

The V gene's germline CDR1 is SGHNT and CDR2 YENEEA. The CDR3 loop spans 16 amino acids. The junction had 7 bases not matched to a gene; V was cut back by 1 base and J by 2 bases. Clones were read by immunoSEQ multiplex PCR, and TCRdb kept only the in-frame ones, dropping some. The sample records 150,000 to 200,000 clones, around 91% being singletons. This TCR derives from a woman younger than 35 who had recovered from COVID-19. V is TRBV11-3 and J is TRBJ2-7; 8 nucleotides line up with TRBD2. The specimen sequenced was PBMCs or T cells enriched from blood (not recorded which). CDR3 sequence (DNA): TGTGCCAGCAGCTTAGGAAGTACTAGCGGACCCTACGAGCAGTACTTC. It translates to CASSLGSTSGPYEQYF. Supplemented by reference TRBV11-3 and TRBJ2-7, the full variable domain reads EAGVVQSPRYKIIEKKQPVAFWCNPISGHNTLYWYLQNLGQGPELLIRYENEEAVDDSQLPKDRFSAERLKGVDSTLKIQPAELGDSAVYLCASSLGSTSGPYEQYFGPGTRLTVT.